The entry that follows covers one T cell receptor (beta chain) sequence. TCRdb's copy holds only in-frame clones and misses some; the assay was immunoSEQ multiplex PCR. Among about 29,000 clones listed, under 85% were seen once. The CDR3 is made up of 13 amino acids. Germline CDR1 SGHAT, CDR2 FQNNGV. Trimming cost V 7 bases and J 5 bases, with 13 bases left between them. This sample stems from a study of blood T cell repertoires in COVID-19. Across the study: Acute and convalescent COVID-19 specimens originated in the United States, Italy and Spain.

Sequencing used peripheral blood. This clonotype was obtained from a woman in her 70s with active or convalescent COVID-19. The rearrangement joins TRBV11-2 to TRBJ2-3; perhaps TRBD2 as D (6 bases). The CDR3 spells CASTQGSGDTQYF. DNA for the CDR3: TGTGCCAGCACCCAGGGTAGCGGAGATACGCAGTATTTT.